This TCR beta chain derives from a study of monozygotic twins with inflammatory bowel disease. Template switching was used to attach UMIs, which incorporated a 6-nucleotide sample barcode. TCRdb re-called the 5' RACE reads; every CDR3 protein appears as one record, without DNA. The repertoire table contains 300,000 to 400,000 distinct CDR3 sequences. A word on this clonotype: As yet, its antigen is unknown.

Findings and limits, study-wide: Among T cells, the various subtypes were not distinguishable. Extra variability in the repertoires of patients may have come from differing immunosuppressive treatments. Other individuals had fewer clonotypes in common with IBD patients than with healthy twins, especially with disease activity.

Germline V gives CDR1 SQVTM, CDR2 ANQGSEA. This CDR3 comprises 13 residues. The sequenced material came from blood. This chain uses TRBV29-1 with TRBJ2-1; the D call from TCRdb, TRBD2, cannot be confirmed without DNA. The sequence was collected from a human donor with ulcerative colitis or Crohn's disease, or a healthy co-twin of an affected twin (not recorded which). The CDR3: CSVALREGNEQFF.